The clone carrying this TCR beta chain was recorded many times. The germline V gene encodes CDR1 KGHDR and CDR2 SFDVKD. The CDR3 extends over 16 amino acids. With V trimmed by 11 bases and J by 1 base, 8 bases remained unmatched. Subjects with ophthalmopathy showed a Clinical Activity Score no lower than 3, a NOSPECS grade no lower than 4, and a duration shorter than 3 months. A roughly 9.3 ml volume of fresh peripheral blood provided the PBMCs. This sample was included in a study of T cells in Graves' hyperthyroidism and ophthalmopathy. From RNA transcripts, TCR beta CDR3 regions were amplified. The TCR CDR3 was amplified in a first-round RT-PCR using the HTBI primer set. TCRdb reanalysed the multiplex PCR reads using MiXCR and keeps one entry per CDR3 protein. The sample has around 300,000 distinct CDR3 sequences; roughly 15% are singletons.

V and J are TRBV24-1 and TRBJ2-6, with 9 bases lining up with TRBD1. The sequencing input was blood. This receptor was identified in a woman between 40 and 55 years old with Graves' ophthalmopathy. The CDR3 loop reads CAISQGAGSGANVLTF. Written as DNA, the CDR3 is TGTGCCATCTCACAGGGGGCTGGGTCTGGGGCCAACGTCCTGACTTTC.